A selection of T cell receptor beta chains follows, all from one sample in a study of identical twins. MiXCR, run by TCRdb on the 5' RACE reads, gives a single entry per CDR3 protein. The repertoire holds approximately 210,000 distinct CDR3 sequences, with around a tenth as singletons. The material sequenced was memory (CD45RO+) T cells sorted from blood. Receptors originate from a woman between 18 and 29 years old in good health. The CDR3 runs from the conserved cysteine through the conserved F or W. D genes are given only for firm matches. Clone sizes are given selectively: once, few, many, or a class where the clone is expanded.

J gene: TRBJ2-7
D gene: -
V gene: TRBV4-3
clone size: -
CDR3 DNA: TGCGCCAGCAGCCGCGGCAAGCAGGACACCTACGAGCAGTACTTC
CDR3 protein: CASSRGKQDTYEQYF

J gene: TRBJ2-5
D gene: -
V gene: TRBV4-2
clone size: few
CDR3 DNA: TGTGCCAGCAGCCAAGACCGGGACCCCATGGCCCAGTACTTC
CDR3 protein: CASSQDRDPMAQYF

J gene: TRBJ2-5
D gene: -
V gene: TRBV5-1
clone size: few
CDR3 DNA: TGCGCCAGCAGCTCCGGACAGATCCAAGAGACCCAGTACTTC
CDR3 protein: CASSSGQIQETQYF

J gene: TRBJ2-1
D gene: TRBD2
V gene: TRBV20-1
clone size: -
CDR3 DNA: TGCAGTGCTATCGGGACTATCACAAATGAGCAGTTCTTC
CDR3 protein: CSAIGTITNEQFF

J gene: TRBJ2-7
D gene: TRBD1
V gene: TRBV5-6
clone size: -
CDR3 DNA: TGTGCCAGCAGCTTGCGGGACAGTATCGACGAGCAGTACTTC
CDR3 protein: CASSLRDSIDEQYF

J gene: TRBJ1-3
D gene: -
V gene: TRBV29-1
clone size: many
CDR3 DNA: TGCAGCGTTGTGGGGATTGCGGGGCCTGGAAACACCATATATTTT
CDR3 protein: CSVVGIAGPGNTIYF

J gene: TRBJ2-5
D gene: TRBD1
V gene: TRBV5-5
clone size: -
CDR3 DNA: TGTGCCAGCAGCCTCCACAGGGGAGAGACCCAGTACTTC
CDR3 protein: CASSLHRGETQYF

J gene: TRBJ2-1
D gene: TRBD2
V gene: TRBV5-1
clone size: -
CDR3 DNA: TGCGCCAGCAGCTTGGAGGGCGGGAGGGCCCTCGGAGAGCAGTTCTTC
CDR3 protein: CASSLEGGRALGEQFF

J gene: TRBJ1-6
D gene: -
V gene: TRBV5-6
clone size: many
CDR3 DNA: TGTGCCAGCAGCTTGGGGTCGGCAAATTCACCCCTCCACTTT
CDR3 protein: CASSLGSANSPLHF

J gene: TRBJ2-3
D gene: -
V gene: TRBV27
clone size: few
CDR3 DNA: TGTGCCAGCAGTTTAAGTGGAGCGGCCCGTATAGATACGCAGTATTTT
CDR3 protein: CASSLSGAARIDTQYF

J gene: TRBJ2-3
D gene: -
V gene: TRBV24-1
clone size: many
CDR3 DNA: TGTGCCACCAGTACCGGGTCCTCCGGGAGAGCGCAGTATTTT
CDR3 protein: CATSTGSSGRAQYF

J gene: TRBJ1-1
D gene: -
V gene: TRBV7-9
clone size: -
CDR3 DNA: TGTGCCAGCAGCTTTGGGGGTGTGAACACTGAAGCTTTCTTT
CDR3 protein: CASSFGGVNTEAFF

J gene: TRBJ1-6
D gene: -
V gene: TRBV3-1
clone size: -
CDR3 DNA: TGTGCCAGCAGCCAAAGGGTTCGGTCACCCCTCCACTTT
CDR3 protein: CASSQRVRSPLHF

J gene: TRBJ2-3
D gene: TRBD2
V gene: TRBV12-3/TRBV12-4
clone size: -
CDR3 DNA: TGTGCCAGCAGTGTCCAGCGGGGTGGGGGAGATACGCAGTATTTT
CDR3 protein: CASSVQRGGGDTQYF

J gene: TRBJ2-2
D gene: -
V gene: TRBV5-1
clone size: few
CDR3 DNA: TGCGCCAGCAGCTTGGAGGGGCGCACCGGGGAGCTGTTTTTT
CDR3 protein: CASSLEGRTGELFF

J gene: TRBJ2-1
D gene: -
V gene: TRBV21-1
clone size: few
CDR3 DNA: TGTGCCAGCAGCAAAGGTTGCGGCACCGGCCGGCGGTTCTTC
CDR3 protein: CASSKGCGTGRRFF

J gene: TRBJ2-3
D gene: -
V gene: TRBV6-2/TRBV6-3
clone size: -
CDR3 DNA: TGTGCCAGCAGACCCCTAGGCGATACGCAGTATTTT
CDR3 protein: CASRPLGDTQYF

J gene: TRBJ2-1
D gene: TRBD1
V gene: TRBV18
clone size: few
CDR3 DNA: TGTGCCAGCTCACCACCTTCCCCGGGACAGGGGTCGTTCTTC
CDR3 protein: CASSPPSPGQGSFF

J gene: TRBJ2-3
D gene: TRBD2
V gene: TRBV6-1
clone size: many
CDR3 DNA: TGTGCCAGCAGTGGATTAGCGGGGGGGTCAGATACGCAGTATTTT
CDR3 protein: CASSGLAGGSDTQYF

J gene: TRBJ2-7
D gene: -
V gene: TRBV10-2
clone size: many
CDR3 DNA: TGCGCCAGCAGCGAGAGGGGCAGGCTTTACGAGCAGTACTTC
CDR3 protein: CASSERGRLYEQYF

J gene: TRBJ1-1
D gene: -
V gene: TRBV18
clone size: few
CDR3 DNA: TGTGCCAGCGGTCGGGAGTGGGGAACCGATATGAACACTGAAGCTTTCTTT
CDR3 protein: CASGREWGTDMNTEAFF

J gene: TRBJ1-1
D gene: -
V gene: TRBV5-1
clone size: many
CDR3 DNA: TGCGCCAGCAGCTTGGGCGACGGGAACACTGAAGCTTTCTTT
CDR3 protein: CASSLGDGNTEAFF

J gene: TRBJ2-7
D gene: -
V gene: TRBV6-2/TRBV6-3
clone size: many
CDR3 DNA: TGTGCCAGCAGCCATGGGGGCTGGACAGCTACCTACGAGCAGTACTTC
CDR3 protein: CASSHGGWTATYEQYF

J gene: TRBJ2-3
D gene: -
V gene: TRBV6-1
clone size: few
CDR3 DNA: TGTGCCAGCACAGCGTATCGCCCCACAGATACGCAGTATTTT
CDR3 protein: CASTAYRPTDTQYF

J gene: TRBJ1-4
D gene: -
V gene: TRBV19
clone size: -
CDR3 DNA: TGTGCCAGTAGTAAGAGGGACCTCAATGAAAAACTGTTTTTT
CDR3 protein: CASSKRDLNEKLFF

J gene: TRBJ2-5
D gene: -
V gene: TRBV10-1
clone size: many
CDR3 DNA: TGCGCCAGCAGTGAGTCGGGTAGCGCCCAAGAGACCCAGTACTTC
CDR3 protein: CASSESGSAQETQYF